Listed here are 8 T cell receptor beta chains from one sample, sequenced in a study of identical twins. TCRdb analysed the 5' RACE reads with MiXCR anew, one entry per CDR3 protein. The sample holds approximately 230,000 distinct CDR3 sequences; over 13% are singletons and the top ten take around 8.3%. Sequenced: memory (CD45RO+) T cells sorted from blood. These receptors all come from a woman under 30 in good health.

This clonotype was seen only a few times. The rearrangement links TRBV6-1 to TRBJ1-4, with unresolved D. Looked up from germline, CDR1 is MNHNS and CDR2 is SASEGT. CDR3 length equals 15 residues. V shed 5 bases and J shed 0 bases, with 10 bases lying between them. The CDR3 DNA is TGTGCCAGCAGTCGGACGGTCTCAACTAATGAAAAACTGTTTTTT. Its protein is CASSRTVSTNEKLFF.

The chain employs TRBV4-3 and TRBJ2-1; 10 bases agree with TRBD2. Per the germline V gene, CDR1 is LGHNA and CDR2 is YSLEER. V trimming: 0 bases; J trimming: 7 bases; junction bases outside the gene matches: 18. The CDR3 spans 20 residues. CDR3 sequence: CASSQDQKKVLAGAGNEQFF. Written as DNA, the CDR3 is TGCGCCAGCAGCCAAGATCAAAAGAAAGTCCTAGCGGGAGCGGGGAATGAGCAGTTCTTC.

V usage is TRBV5-6 and J usage is TRBJ2-2; 14 bases fit TRBD2. Germline-derived CDR1 and CDR2 are SGHDT and YYEEEE. The CDR3 runs to 19 residues. Trimming took 4 bases from V and 5 from J; bases not matched to a gene: 13. In DNA, the CDR3 is TGTGCCAGCAGCCCTGGCCTGGGACTAGCGGGAGTAGTAACCGGGGAGCTGTTTTTT. Translated, it gives CASSPGLGLAGVVTGELFF.

This sequence joins TRBV21-1 and TRBJ2-5; the listed D gene, TRBD1, was not tested against the DNA. TRBV21-1 is annotated as a pseudogene. The CDR3 extends over 16 amino acids. The CDR3 DNA sequence: TGTGCCAGCAGCAACCCCAGGACAGACCGACAAGAGACCCAGTACTTC. Translation gives CASSNPRTDRQETQYF.

This chain joins TRBV20-1 and TRBJ2-7; TRBD2 might be the D (5 bases). V was cut by 0 bases and J by 0 bases, with 12 bases left in between. Germline CDR1 and CDR2: DFQATT and SNEGSKA (reference sequence). The CDR3 is made up of 15 amino acids. The CDR3, as DNA: TGCAGTGCTAGAGAGGCGCGGAGGAGCTCCTACGAGCAGTACTTC. It yields the protein CSAREARRSSYEQYF.

Notes on this clonotype: A read error may be the cause here, since a much bigger clone is one base away. The rearrangement joins TRBV9 to TRBJ2-3, with D tentatively TRBD2 (6 bases). Germline V lookup: CDR1 SGDLS, CDR2 YYNGEE. Trimming removed 0 bases from V and 4 bases from J, with 12 bases in between. The CDR3 consists of 15 residues. CDR3 sequence reads: CASSVEPGVSDTQYF. In DNA form, the CDR3 reads TGTGCCAGCAGCGTAGAGCCGGGAGTTTCAGATACGCAGTATTTT.

CDR3 region: CASSSGIYGYTF. CDR3 DNA sequence: TGTGCCAGCAGTTCGGGAATCTATGGCTACACCTTC. The chain employs TRBV12-3 or TRBV12-4 and TRBJ1-2; no definite D call. The CDR3 has 12 residues. Trimming took off 4 bases at V and 4 bases at J, with 7 bases between the two ends.

This clonotype came up many times. The chain uses TRBV5-1 and TRBJ1-5; 11 nucleotides line up with TRBD1. Unmatched junction bases numbered 5, after V lost 0 bases and J lost 9 bases. Per the germline V gene, CDR1 is SGHRS and CDR2 is YFSETQ. The CDR3 has 15 residues. This chain's CDR3 is CASSLDGQGARPQHF. The CDR3 DNA follows: TGCGCCAGCAGCTTGGACGGACAGGGGGCCCGGCCCCAGCATTTT. Using reference TRBV5-1 and TRBJ1-5 for the parts outside the CDR3, the full variable domain is KAGVTQTPRYLIKTRGQQVTLSCSPISGHRSVSWYQQTPGQGLQFLFEYFSETQRNKGNFPGRFSGRQFSNSRSEMNVSTLELGDSALYLCASSLDGQGARPQHFGDGTRLSIL.